These 24 T cell receptor beta chains were all obtained from the same sample, sequenced in a study of cytomegalovirus exposure and HLA in healthy donors. A multiplex PCR was run with 60 Vbeta primers and 13 Jbeta primers. Measured with immunoSEQ multiplex PCR; TCRdb has only the in-frame clones, and not every one. The sample table sets out some 89,000 clones. The sample consisted of PBMCs. These receptors were taken from a woman aged 25 to 39 in good health and CMV-seronegative.

The chain recombines TRBV7-3 with TRBJ2-5; D gene ambiguous. Germline-derived CDR1 and CDR2 are SGHTA and FQGTGA. The V end was cut by 2 bases, the J end by 1 base, with 5 bases between. The CDR3 loop spans 13 amino acids. CDR3 amino acids: CASSLYPQETQYF. CDR3 DNA sequence: TGTGCCAGCAGCTTATATCCCCAAGAGACCCAGTACTTC. Full variable domain (missing parts from reference TRBV7-3 and TRBJ2-5): GAGVSQTPSNKVTEKGKYVELRCDPISGHTALYWYRQSLGQGPEFLIYFQGTGAADDSGLPNDRFFAVRPEGSVSTLKIQRTERGDSAVYLCASSLYPQETQYFGPGTRLLVL.

Written as DNA, the CDR3 is TGTGCCAGCACCTTGCCCCCCCGGGAGACCCAGTACTTC. Protein sequence: CASTLPPRETQYF. The chain is built from TRBV28 and TRBJ2-5; unclear D gene. Trimming pared 7 bases from V and 5 bases from J, leaving 14 bases between. Germline V lookup: CDR1 MDHEN, CDR2 SYDVKM. This CDR3 spans 13 amino acids.

Considering frequency, this clone is medium-sized. The gene calls are TRBV25-1 and TRBJ2-1; 11 bases are shared with TRBD1. V shed 11 bases, J shed 2 bases, and the junction held 8 bases outside the gene matches. Germline CDR1 reads MGHDK; CDR2 reads SYGVNS. The CDR3 spans 15 residues. The CDR3 coding sequence is TGTGCCCCAAGGACAGGGGGCTACGCCTACAATGAGCAGTTCTTC. This translates into CAPRTGGYAYNEQFF.

This chain uses TRBV10-3 with TRBJ2-3, with TRBD1 matching over 7 bases. The CDR3 runs 14 residues. Germline CDR1 and CDR2: ENHRY and SYGVKD. Unmatched junction bases numbered 7, after V lost 4 bases and J lost 6 bases. CDR3 in amino acids: CAISADRVADTQYF. The DNA of the CDR3 is TGTGCCATCAGTGCCGACAGGGTGGCGGATACGCAGTATTTT.

This sequence joins TRBV2 and TRBJ2-2; TRBD1 is a possible D gene (6 bases). This CDR3 contains 16 residues. CDR1 and CDR2 from the germline V gene are SNHLY and FYNNEI. V lost 3 bases and J lost 8, with 19 bases in between. Here the CDR3 reads CASSDSRDTGWGELFF. CDR3 DNA: TGTGCCAGCAGTGACTCACGGGACACCGGGTGGGGGGAGCTGTTTTTT.

V and J are TRBV6-5 and TRBJ1-2, with D unresolved. The ends were cut back, 0 bases at V and 4 bases at J, with 15 bases in the middle. The CDR3 runs 16 residues. Germline V lookup: CDR1 MNHEY, CDR2 SVGAGI. The CDR3 sequence: CASSYSLTLARYGYTF. The CDR3 coding sequence is TGTGCCAGCAGTTACTCGCTGACTCTGGCCCGCTATGGCTACACCTTC.

The gene calls are TRBV7-9 and TRBJ2-7, with 8 bases fitting TRBD1. This CDR3 spans 15 amino acids. Germline V lookup: CDR1 SEHNR, CDR2 FQNEAQ (reference sequence). V lost 5 bases and J lost 0; bases outside the gene matches: 6. CDR3 nucleotide sequence: TGTGCCAGCAGCACCCGGACAGGGAGCTCCTACGAGCAGTACTTC. It codes for CASSTRTGSSYEQYF.

V is TRBV30 and J is TRBJ2-7; D gene unclear. The CDR3 consists of 12 residues. Per the germline V gene, CDR1 is GTSNPN and CDR2 is SVGIG (reference sequence). Between the trimmed V and J ends, which lost 0 bases and 1 base, there was a span of 4 bases. Here the CDR3 DNA reads TGTGCCTGGAGTGTACTGTCCTACGAGCAGTACTTC. Its protein is CAWSVLSYEQYF.

The genes are TRBV5-1 and TRBJ2-5; D is unresolved. Trimming cost V 2 bases and J 2 bases, with 10 bases left between them. Germline assignment: CDR1 SGHRS and CDR2 YFSETQ. The CDR3 covers 14 residues. The CDR3 reads CASSLATPQETQYF. The CDR3 DNA reads as TGCGCCAGCAGCTTAGCTACCCCTCAAGAGACCCAGTACTTC.

The V and J genes are TRBV4-1 and TRBJ1-2, with no clear D. This CDR3 has 16 residues. The germline V and J ends were trimmed by 1 base and 1 base, with 13 bases remaining between them. The V gene's germline CDR1 is MGHRA and CDR2 YSYEKL. In DNA form, the CDR3 reads TGCGCCAGCAGCCAAGCAACAGTCCAGGATAACTATGGCTACACCTTC. This gives the protein CASSQATVQDNYGYTF.

The chain joins TRBV28 to TRBJ2-7; D not certain. Trimming took off 6 bases at V and 0 bases at J, with 15 bases between the two ends. The CDR3 consists of 15 residues. Germline assignment: CDR1 MDHEN and CDR2 SYDVKM. DNA for the CDR3: TGTGCCAGCAGCGATTACAGATCGAGCTCCTACGAGCAGTACTTC. Translating it yields CASSDYRSSSYEQYF.

V and J are TRBV5-1 and TRBJ2-5, with a weak D call TRBD1 (5 bases). Trimming took off 4 bases at V and 2 bases at J, with 12 bases between the two ends. This CDR3 has 14 amino acids. Germline loops: CDR1 SGHRS, CDR2 YFSETQ. This chain's CDR3 is CASSVQGFQETQYF. The CDR3 DNA reads TGCGCCAGCAGCGTCCAGGGTTTTCAAGAGACCCAGTACTTC.

The chain has TRBV28 and TRBJ2-2; TRBD1 aligns across 10 bases. From germline, CDR1 is MDHEN and CDR2 SYDVKM. The CDR3 covers 18 residues. The ends lost 2 bases at V and 3 bases at J; junction bases unmatched: 9. The CDR3 DNA reads TGTGCCAGCAGTTTAACCCCCTGGACAGGGGGGGACACCGGGGAGCTGTTTTTT. Amino acids: CASSLTPWTGGDTGELFF.

The chain has TRBV10-2 and TRBJ1-6, with D possibly TRBD1 on 6 matching bases. V gave up 3 bases and J gave up 9 bases, with 12 bases separating them. From germline, CDR1 is WSHSY and CDR2 SAAADI. This CDR3 spans 14 amino acids. The CDR3: CASSERGRASPLHF. In nucleotides, the CDR3 is TGCGCCAGCAGTGAAAGGGGGAGGGCTTCACCCCTCCACTTT.

V is TRBV9 and J is TRBJ2-3; D unclear. V dropped 0 bases and J dropped 0 bases, with 5 bases sitting between them. The CDR3 loop spans 14 amino acids. CDR1 and CDR2 (germline): SGDLS, YYNGEE. The CDR3 is CASSVDTSTDTQYF. DNA for the CDR3: TGTGCCAGCAGCGTAGACACCAGCACAGATACGCAGTATTTT.

This sequence joins TRBV5-4 and TRBJ2-3, with 7 bases fitting TRBD2. J lost 0 bases, V lost 4 bases, and 5 bases had no gene match. Germline CDR1 SGHNT, CDR2 YYREEE (reference sequence). The length of the CDR3 is 15 residues. CDR3: CASSPGGGSTDTQYF. In DNA, the CDR3 is TGTGCCAGCAGCCCGGGCGGGGGAAGCACAGATACGCAGTATTTT.

V gene TRBV4-1 combines with J gene TRBJ1-1; a weak D match, TRBD1 (5 bases). The CDR3 runs to 16 residues. V dropped 2 bases and J dropped 5 bases, with 18 bases sitting between them. Germline-derived CDR1 and CDR2 are MGHRA and YSYEKL. CDR3 residues: CASSQLYGPGGTEAFF. The CDR3 DNA reads as TGCGCCAGCAGCCAACTATACGGACCGGGGGGGACTGAAGCTTTCTTT.

The genes are TRBV9 and TRBJ1-5; tentatively, D is TRBD1 (5 bases). V was cut by 0 bases and J by 4 bases, with 11 bases left in between. Germline assignment: CDR1 SGDLS and CDR2 YYNGEE. The CDR3 consists of 15 residues. The CDR3 sequence: CASSVGQGNNQPQHF. The CDR3 nucleotides are TGTGCCAGCAGCGTAGGGCAGGGTAATAATCAGCCCCAGCATTTT. Full variable domain (rest looked up from reference TRBV9 and TRBJ1-5): DSGVTQTPKHLITATGQRVTLRCSPRSGDLSVYWYQQSLDQGLQFLIQYYNGEERAKGNILERFSAQQFPDLHSELNLSSLELGDSALYFCASSVGQGNNQPQHFGDGTRLSIL.

The chain uses TRBV7-6 and TRBJ2-1; 11 bases align to TRBD2. Germline V lookup: CDR1 SGHVS, CDR2 FNYEAQ. J was trimmed by 10 bases and V by 1 base; bases with no gene match: 9. The CDR3 runs 16 residues. CDR3 DNA: TGTGCCAGCAGCTTAGTCTTAGCGGGAGGGCCTATCGAGCAGTTCTTC. Translation: CASSLVLAGGPIEQFF.

For the CDR3, the DNA is TGTGCCAGCAGTTACGGGGGACAGGGAAGGGAGACCCAGTACTTC. Translated, it gives CASSYGGQGRETQYF. The chain links TRBV6-5 to TRBJ2-5; the match to TRBD1 covers 9 bases. The V segment lost 2 bases and the J segment 5 bases; nucleotides outside the gene matches: 6. Per germline, CDR1 MNHEY and CDR2 SVGAGI. This CDR3 is 15 amino acids long.

This chain uses TRBV7-9 with TRBJ2-1, with 11 nucleotides matching TRBD2. Losses at the gene ends were 1 base for V and 6 bases for J; bases not matched to a gene: 8. Germline CDR1 SEHNR, CDR2 FQNEAQ (reference sequence). CDR3 length: 17 amino acids. The CDR3 DNA is TGTGCCAGCAGCTTAGTGGTTAGCGGGAGGGCCGTCAATGAGCAGTTCTTC. Amino acid sequence: CASSLVVSGRAVNEQFF.

The chain carries TRBV14 and TRBJ2-7; D might be TRBD1 (6 bases). The CDR3 contains 14 residues. The V gene lost 1 base and the J gene lost 2 bases, with 9 bases spanning the gap. CDR1 is SGHDN and CDR2 is FVKESK in the germline V gene. CDR3 in amino acids: CASSQGDIPYEQYF. CDR3 coding DNA: TGTGCCAGCAGCCAAGGGGACATCCCCTACGAGCAGTACTTC.

V and J are TRBV30 and TRBJ2-6; TRBD2 matches at 13 bases. The CDR3 consists of 17 residues. J lost 0 bases, V lost 4 bases, and 3 bases had no gene match. Germline V CDR1 and CDR2: GTSNPN, SVGIG (reference sequence). CDR3 nucleotides: TGTGCCTGGACTGGACTAGCGGGGGCCTCTGGGGCCAACGTCCTGACTTTC. Its protein is CAWTGLAGASGANVLTF.

The genes are TRBV28 and TRBJ2-7; a possible D gene is TRBD1 (6 bases). The germline V gene has CDR1 MDHEN and CDR2 SYDVKM. Deletions cut 5 bases from V and 5 bases from J, with 16 bases between. This CDR3 is 14 amino acids long. CDR3 sequence (DNA): TGTGCCAGCAGTACTTGGCAGGGGCTGAACGAGCAGTACTTC. It encodes CASSTWQGLNEQYF. The whole variable domain, filled in from reference TRBV28 and TRBJ2-7, reads DVKVTQSSRYLVKRTGEKVFLECVQDMDHENMFWYRQDPGLGLRLIYFSYDVKMKEKGDIPEGYSVSREKKERFSLILESASTNQTSMYLCASSTWQGLNEQYFGPGTRLTVT.